This T cell receptor (beta chain) was captured in a study of T cell changes during pregnancy in multiple sclerosis. The germline gives CDR1 LGHNA, CDR2 YNFKEQ. This CDR3 spans 18 amino acids. J lost 2 bases, V lost 3 bases, and 9 bases had no gene match. The protocol was immunoSEQ multiplex PCR, while the TCRdb copy is restricted to in-frame clones and leaves out a portion. In the table there are some 120,000 clones, roughly 92% of which are singletons. The origin of this receptor is a female donor with multiple sclerosis, enrolled in a pregnancy study. The gene calls are TRBV4-2 and TRBJ1-3; 11 bases line up with TRBD1. The material was peripheral blood, obtained in the third trimester of pregnancy. The CDR3 DNA sequence: TGTGCCAGCAGCCAGGACGGACAGGGGGCGAATACTGGAAACACCATATATTTT. It yields the protein CASSQDGQGANTGNTIYF.